This T cell receptor beta chain was retrieved from a study of T cells in Graves' hyperthyroidism and ophthalmopathy. Each patient was aged 18 to 65 and had newly diagnosed hyperthyroidism of under 2 months' duration. It was uncontrolled infection, other autoimmune disease, pregnancy or lactation that excluded patients. Trimming at V came to 5 bases and at J to 0 bases, leaving 14 bases not matched to a gene. This CDR3 spans 19 amino acids. CDR1 MNHNS and CDR2 SASEGT come from the germline V gene. Amplified TCR beta CDR3 regions came from RNA transcripts. The primer set for the first-round RT-PCR of the TCR CDR3 was HTBI. Each CDR3 protein is one row after TCRdb ran MiXCR on the multiplex PCR reads. Among 300,000 to 400,000 distinct CDR3 sequences listed, 13% were seen once. This clonotype was seen ten or more times.

Sequenced: blood. The chain uses TRBV6-1 and TRBJ2-3; 10 nucleotides align to TRBD1. The sequence was collected from a woman between 18 and 30 years old with Graves' hyperthyroidism. CDR3: CASSYLRRTGGRSTDTQYF. The CDR3 region has the DNA TGTGCCAGCAGTTACCTCCGGAGGACAGGGGGTCGGAGCACAGATACGCAGTATTTT.